This paragraph reports one TCR beta chain. Antigen: not known. The data were obtained in a study of cytomegalovirus exposure and HLA in healthy donors. The repertoire was sequenced with immunoSEQ multiplex PCR; TCRdb's copy has only in-frame clones and lacks some. The sample shows about 98,000 clones, roughly 90% of them seen only once. Notes on the study in general: It was about 180 TCR beta chains that were listed as cytomegalovirus-associated. Specific recognition of CMV antigens was confirmed in vitro for a few chains (all CMV-associated). Reportedly, cytomegalovirus status was diagnosed with high sensitivity and specificity.

CDR3 size: 11 residues. Germline V gene lookup returns CDR1 MNHEY and CDR2 SMNVEV (reference sequence). The V and J ends lost 3 bases and 6 bases respectively, with 5 bases between them. A roughly 120-subject validation cohort, separate from the 666-subject first cohort, supplied the donors. The genes are TRBV27 and TRBJ2-5; D gene uncertain. The sample comprised PBMCs. The sequence came from a man in his late teens or twenties in good health and CMV-seropositive. CDR3 protein: CASSFYKTQYF. In DNA, the CDR3 is TGTGCCAGCAGTTTTTACAAGACCCAGTACTTC.